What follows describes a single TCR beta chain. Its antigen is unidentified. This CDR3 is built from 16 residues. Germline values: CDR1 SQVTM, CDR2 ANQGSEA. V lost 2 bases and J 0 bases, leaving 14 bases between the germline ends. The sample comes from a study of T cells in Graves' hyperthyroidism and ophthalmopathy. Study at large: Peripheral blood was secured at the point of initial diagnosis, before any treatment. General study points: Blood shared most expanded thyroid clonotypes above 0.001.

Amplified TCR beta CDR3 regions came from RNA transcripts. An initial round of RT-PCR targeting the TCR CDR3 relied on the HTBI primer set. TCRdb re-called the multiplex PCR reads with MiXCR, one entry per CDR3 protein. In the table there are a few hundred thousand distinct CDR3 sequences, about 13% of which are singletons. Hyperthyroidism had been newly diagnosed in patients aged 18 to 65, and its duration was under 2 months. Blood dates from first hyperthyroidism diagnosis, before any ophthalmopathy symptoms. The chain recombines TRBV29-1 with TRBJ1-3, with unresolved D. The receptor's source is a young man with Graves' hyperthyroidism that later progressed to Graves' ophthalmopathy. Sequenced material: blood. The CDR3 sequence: CSVEFTDGYSGNTIYF. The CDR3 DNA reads TGCAGCGTTGAATTTACCGACGGATACTCTGGAAACACCATATATTTT.